Sequencing of this T cell receptor beta chain was carried out in a study of vaccination effects on CD4 cells after COVID-19. Study at large: Every participant took two doses of the BNT162b2 or mRNA-1273 vaccine.

Peptide-pool stimulation followed by sequencing identified expanded antigen-specific CD4+ clonotypes in the ViraFEST assay. The authors isolated CD4+ T cells after about eleven days of culture. Vaccinated recipients, who were negative for nucleocapsid antibodies, had no history of SARS-CoV-2 infection. Cultures received IL-2 medium that replaced half the medium on days 3 and 7. Germline V gene data show CDR1 as SGHRS and CDR2 as YFSETQ. The CDR3 is made up of 13 amino acids. V was clipped by 1 base and J by 8 bases, with 9 bases between them. Study results and caveats: In the study, convalescent patients were few, and early post-infection timepoints were absent. There was only 1 of 255 vaccine-induced clones in healthy vaccinees that cross-reacted with common cold coronaviruses.

The protocol was immunoSEQ multiplex PCR, while the TCRdb copy is restricted to in-frame clones and leaves out a portion. The sample has some 24,000 clones, roughly 80% seen once. About this clone itself: No antigen is known for it.

Sequencing used CD4+ T cells from PBMCs cultured with HCoV-NL63 spike peptides, obtained before COVID-19 vaccination. The gene calls are TRBV5-1 and TRBJ2-2; D might be TRBD1 (5 bases). This TCR was recovered from a human donor who received a COVID-19 vaccine. The CDR3: CASSLRGLGELFF. The CDR3 nucleotides are TGCGCCAGCAGCTTGAGGGGCCTAGGGGAGCTGTTTTTT.